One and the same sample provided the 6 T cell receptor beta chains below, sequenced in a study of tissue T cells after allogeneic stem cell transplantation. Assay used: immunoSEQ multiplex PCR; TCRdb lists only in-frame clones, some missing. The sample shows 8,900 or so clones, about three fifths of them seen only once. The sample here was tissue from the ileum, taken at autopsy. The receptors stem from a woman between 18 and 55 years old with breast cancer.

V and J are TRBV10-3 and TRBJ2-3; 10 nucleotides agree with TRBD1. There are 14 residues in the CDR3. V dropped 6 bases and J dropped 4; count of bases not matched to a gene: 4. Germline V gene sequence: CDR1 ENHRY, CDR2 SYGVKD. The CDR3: CAIRSTGGPDTQYF. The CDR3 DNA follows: TGTGCCATCAGATCGACAGGGGGCCCAGATACGCAGTATTTT.

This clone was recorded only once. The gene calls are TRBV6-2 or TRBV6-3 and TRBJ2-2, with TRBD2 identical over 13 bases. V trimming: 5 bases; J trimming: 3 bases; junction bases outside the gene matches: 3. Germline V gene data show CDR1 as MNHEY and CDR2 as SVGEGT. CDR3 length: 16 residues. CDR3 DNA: TGTGCCAGCAGTAACGGACTAGCGGGAGACACCGGGGAGCTGTTTTTT. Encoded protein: CASSNGLAGDTGELFF.

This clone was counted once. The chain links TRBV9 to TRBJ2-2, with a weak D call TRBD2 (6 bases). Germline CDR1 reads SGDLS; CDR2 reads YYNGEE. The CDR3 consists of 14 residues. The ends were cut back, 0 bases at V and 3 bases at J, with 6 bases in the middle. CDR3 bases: TGTGCCAGCAGCGTAGCGGGGGACACCGGGGAGCTGTTTTTT. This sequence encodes CASSVAGDTGELFF.

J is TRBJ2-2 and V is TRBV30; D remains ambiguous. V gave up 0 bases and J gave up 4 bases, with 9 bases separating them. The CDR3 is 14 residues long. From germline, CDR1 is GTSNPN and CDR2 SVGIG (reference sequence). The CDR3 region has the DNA TGTGCCTGGAGTGTAACCTGGGTCACCGGGGAGCTGTTTTTT. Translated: CAWSVTWVTGELFF.

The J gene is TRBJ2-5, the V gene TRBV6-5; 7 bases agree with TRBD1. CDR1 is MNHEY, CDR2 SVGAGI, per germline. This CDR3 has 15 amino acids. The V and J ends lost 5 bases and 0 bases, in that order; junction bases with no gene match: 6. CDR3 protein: CASSRGTAYQETQYF. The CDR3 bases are TGTGCCAGCAGTAGGGGGACAGCGTACCAAGAGACCCAGTACTTC.

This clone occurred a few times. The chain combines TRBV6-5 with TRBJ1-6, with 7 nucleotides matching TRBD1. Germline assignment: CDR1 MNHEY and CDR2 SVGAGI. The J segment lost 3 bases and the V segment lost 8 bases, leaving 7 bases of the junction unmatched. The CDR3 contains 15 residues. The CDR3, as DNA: TGTGCCAGCCTGATACAGGGGTTCTATAATTCACCCCTCCACTTT. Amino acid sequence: CASLIQGFYNSPLHF.